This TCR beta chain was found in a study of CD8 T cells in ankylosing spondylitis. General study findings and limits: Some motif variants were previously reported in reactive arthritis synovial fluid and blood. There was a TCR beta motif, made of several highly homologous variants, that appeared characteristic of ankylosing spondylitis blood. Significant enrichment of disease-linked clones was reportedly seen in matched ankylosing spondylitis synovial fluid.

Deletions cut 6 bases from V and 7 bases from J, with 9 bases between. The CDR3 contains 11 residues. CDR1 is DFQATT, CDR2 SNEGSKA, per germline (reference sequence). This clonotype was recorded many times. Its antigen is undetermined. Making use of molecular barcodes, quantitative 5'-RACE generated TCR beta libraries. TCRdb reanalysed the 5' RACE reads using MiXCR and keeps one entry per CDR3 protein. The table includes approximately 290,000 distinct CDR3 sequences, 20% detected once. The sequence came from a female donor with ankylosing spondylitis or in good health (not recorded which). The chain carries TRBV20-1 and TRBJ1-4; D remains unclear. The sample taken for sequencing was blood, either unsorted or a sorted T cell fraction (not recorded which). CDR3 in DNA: TGCAGTGCATCAGGCCCTGAAAAACTGTTTTTT. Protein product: CSASGPEKLFF.